This record concerns one TCR beta chain sequence. These data come from a study of blood T cell repertoires in COVID-19. Study background: COVID-19 samples, acute and convalescent, were from the United States, Italy and Spain.

With V trimmed by 3 bases and J by 1 base, 10 bases remained unmatched. From germline, CDR1 is KGHDR and CDR2 SFDVKD. The CDR3 is 17 residues long. It was during active infection that Seattle patients were enrolled and then longitudinally followed. Study processing details: Amplification with reference gene primers provided the estimates of nucleated cell counts. Profiled with immunoSEQ multiplex PCR; TCRdb holds only in-frame clones, not every one. V and J calls and clone size are copied from that table; D and trimming were computed from the DNA. The profile shows over 70,000 clones, approximately 84% of them singletons.

The sequenced material came from peripheral blood. V is TRBV24-1 and J is TRBJ2-7, with 8 nucleotides matching TRBD2. The clonotype originates from a man aged 55 to 70 with COVID-19, enrolled during active disease. Here the CDR3 reads CATSDGTRGPNSYEQYF. CDR3 bases: TGTGCCACCAGTGATGGGACTAGAGGTCCGAATTCCTACGAGCAGTACTTC.